Sequencing of this T cell receptor beta chain was carried out in a study of blood T cells in healthy people across ages (dated by TCRdb to the mid-2010s). Background on the whole study: Template switching captured roughly one uniquely barcoded TCR beta cDNA molecule per two T cells in model experiments. Age-related changes in TCR beta repertoire diversity were measured in the study by deep sequencing normalized with unique cDNA molecular identifiers. Four age groups were formed from the donors: young (average around 15 years), middle-aged (approximately 39), aged (around 62) and long-lived (about 80). To avoid experimental bias, donors of different ages were spread randomly across the sequencing lanes. The study analyzed two additional independent replicas of 1 million unique cDNA reads from the same blood draw for two donors, one aged 18 to 29 and one aged 80 or older.

Libraries were prepared through 5' RACE. For sequencing, an Illumina HiSeq 2500 was employed. A second PCR of about 7 to 12 cycles was run with a J-beta primer mix and a sample-barcoded 5' primer. A unique molecular identifier was introduced onto each TCR beta cDNA molecule by a template-switch 5' adaptor carrying 12 random nucleotides. Each sample yielded at least 3 million CDR3-containing paired-end reads. The Mint cDNA synthesis kit, primed by a TRBC-specific oligonucleotide, was used to synthesize first-strand cDNA from all RNA. Following uracil-DNA glycosylase treatment, all cDNA underwent a first 18-cycle PCR with the universal primers M1SS and BC2_uni_R. Per the source publication's procedure: For normalization, 1 million high-quality reads, each with a distinct molecular identifier, were randomly selected from each sample. Instead of being binned into consensus sequences, reads with shared molecular identifiers were discarded. MiTCR, set to a Q25 quality threshold and the strictest error-elimination algorithm, was used for CDR3 identification, clonotype clustering and error correction. A nonparametric unseen species model with Euler transformation was used to estimate lower-bound total TCR beta diversity. In-frame beta chains were kept once TCRdb had trimmed the public reads at Q25 with fastp and called clones with MiXCR. Identical CDR3 protein sequences are pooled into one entry, listed with their most common genes and DNA. The authors' filters were not applied to this entry. This sample holds under 950,000 distinct CDR3 sequences; 22% were observed only once. About 22% of the sample rests with the top ten.

A note on this clonotype: Its cognate antigen has yet to be identified. No base qualities exist here, and no much larger clone lies one base off it.

What the work shows at the level of the full study, not this receptor alone: Estimates of total diversity based on one million sequenced T cells were regarded as lower bounds and as underestimates. Because the CMV infection status of the donors was unknown, age-related changes in expanded clonotypes may potentially have been confounded. As age increased, observed TCR beta diversity per million T cells dropped in a roughly linear way, and a significant reduction was already evident by age 40. Since profiling was done on bulk unsorted PBMCs, naive and antigen-experienced compartments could not be conclusively compared. There was a strong correlation between observed TCR beta diversity and the percentage of naive T cells measured by flow cytometry. Compared with the aged group, the long-lived group had more naive CD4+ T cells, fewer expanded clones and increased TCR diversity, a pattern suggesting age selection.

CDR1 ENHRY and CDR2 SYGVKD are derived from the germline V gene. V gives up 3 bases and J gives up 1 base, and the segment between their germline ends measures 8 bases. The CDR3, from cysteine to phenylalanine, totals 14 residues. Only CDR3 DNA remains: 42 bases, in frame from the first base. Donors were 40 or so systemically healthy Caucasian individuals from Russia aged roughly 6 to 90 years. Each donor gave about 10 milliliters of peripheral blood, drawn into EDTA-treated Vacutainer tubes. PBMCs were isolated by Ficoll-Paque density-gradient centrifugation, with at least 6.5 million obtained per sample. Total RNA, at least 6 micrograms per sample, was extracted from PBMCs with Trizol reagent. Naive CD45RAhigh/CD27high T cell percentages were measured by flow cytometry on a PBMC aliquot from every donor.

This sequence uses TRBV10-3 and TRBJ2-3; the D region possibly corresponds to TRBD2 (5 bases align). The sample comprised blood. The receptor was derived from a man in his 70s in good health. The CDR3 corresponds to CAISDSRGTDTQYF. DNA sequence: TGTGCCATCAGTGATTCGCGGGGCACAGATACGCAGTATTTT.